The rows below give T cell receptor beta chains drawn from one sample of a study of identical twins. TCRdb re-analysed the 5' RACE reads in MiXCR, keeping a single row per CDR3 protein. Of about 700,000 distinct CDR3 sequences in the sample, over 5% are singletons; the top ten hold 1.5% to 2%. The sample taken for sequencing was naive T cells sorted from blood. The receptors derive from a man between 18 and 35 years old in good health. CDR3s include the opening cysteine and the closing phenylalanine or tryptophan. Fields, in order: V gene, J gene, clone size, D gene, CDR3 DNA, CDR3 protein. The D gene is left open where the match is weak. Clone size, where shown, is once, few, many, or a class for clones that have expanded.

TRBV7-9	TRBJ2-7	many	NA	TGTGCCAGCAGCTCCACCCGGATGTATGACGAGCAGTACTTC	CASSSTRMYDEQYF
TRBV5-6	TRBJ2-5	NA	TRBD1	TGTGCCAGCAGTTCAACAGGGGGCTACGCAGAGACCCAGTACTTC	CASSSTGGYAETQYF
TRBV4-1	TRBJ1-4	NA	NA	TGCGCCAGCAGCCAAGATCAAGTCGGTGCAGGGGATGAAAAACTGTTTTTT	CASSQDQVGAGDEKLFF
TRBV12-3/TRBV12-4	TRBJ2-1	few	TRBD2	TGTGCCAGCAGTTTAGCGCTCCGCGGGAGGGAAAAGGATGAGCAGTTCTTC	CASSLALRGREKDEQFF
TRBV12-3/TRBV12-4	TRBJ2-1	many	TRBD2	TGTGCCAGCACCCCGACTAGCGGACCCTACAATGAGCAGTTCTTC	CASTPTSGPYNEQFF
TRBV5-1	TRBJ2-1	many	NA	TGCGCCAGCAGGCGGACGCGGGAAGCATTATTGGAGCAGTTCTTC	CASRRTREALLEQFF
TRBV6-2/TRBV6-3	TRBJ2-1	few	TRBD2	TGTGCCAGCAGTCCCGTCGAACTAGCGCTATACAATGAGCAGTTCTTC	CASSPVELALYNEQFF
TRBV11-2	TRBJ1-3	many	NA	TGTGCCAGCAGCTTGATACCGGTGACAATCTCTTCTGGAAACACCATATATTTT	CASSLIPVTISSGNTIYF
TRBV7-9	TRBJ2-5	many	NA	TGTGCCAGCAGCTTAGGGGGACCGCAATCTCGGGAGACCCAGTACTTC	CASSLGGPQSRETQYF
TRBV20-1	TRBJ1-4	NA	NA	TGCAGTGCTAGACCGACAGGAGTCGGGCAAAATGTTCGTCTGGGTGAAAAACTGTTTTTT	CSARPTGVGQNVRLGEKLFF
TRBV10-3	TRBJ2-2	many	TRBD1	TGTGCCATCAGTGCCGACAGGGCGGCCGGGGAGCTGTTTTTT	CAISADRAAGELFF
TRBV12-3/TRBV12-4	TRBJ1-6	few	NA	TGTGCCAGCGGCCTGGGCCCTCGGGTTTCACCCCTCCACTTT	CASGLGPRVSPLHF
TRBV4-2	TRBJ2-5	few	TRBD1	TGTGCCAGCAGCCCCGAGGGGACAGGGTACCAAGAGACCCAGTACTTC	CASSPEGTGYQETQYF
TRBV10-3	TRBJ2-3	few	TRBD2	TGTGCCATCAGTCAACAGCTAGCGGGAGTACAGACTGGTGCTAGCACAGATACGCAGTATTTT	CAISQQLAGVQTGASTDTQYF
TRBV6-5	TRBJ2-7	many	TRBD1	TGTGCCAGCAGTTACTCTAAGGGGACAGGGTTCTACGAGCAGTACTTC	CASSYSKGTGFYEQYF
TRBV12-3/TRBV12-4	TRBJ2-7	many	NA	TGTGCCAGCAGTCCCAGAACCGGGTCGCCCCACGAGCAGTACTTC	CASSPRTGSPHEQYF
TRBV7-2	TRBJ2-1	many	NA	TGTGCCAGCAGCTTATCCCGAGCGGGCACCGATGAGCAGTTCTTC	CASSLSRAGTDEQFF
TRBV7-8	TRBJ2-7	few	NA	TGTGCCAGCAGCCCGACCGATACCAGCTACGAGCAGTACTTC	CASSPTDTSYEQYF
TRBV30	TRBJ2-7	NA	NA	TGTGCCTGGACGGATGGATTAAACGGTAACGAGCAGTACTTC	CAWTDGLNGNEQYF
TRBV15	TRBJ1-5	NA	NA	TGTGCCACCAGCAGAGCAGGGTTTAATCAGCCCCAGCATTTT	CATSRAGFNQPQHF
TRBV29-1	TRBJ2-2	many	NA	TGCTGTTCCAGAGCAACGTACACCGGGGAGCTGTTTTTT	CCSRATYTGELFF
TRBV9	TRBJ2-1	many	NA	TGTGCCAGCAGCGTAGGTCTATTCCGAGATGAGCAGTTCTTC	CASSVGLFRDEQFF
TRBV4-2	TRBJ2-1	many	TRBD2	TGTGCCAGCAGCCCCGACCTAGCGGCCTCCTACAATGAGCAGTTCTTC	CASSPDLAASYNEQFF
TRBV9	TRBJ1-1	NA	NA	TGTGCCAGCAGCGGGGGTGGGGCTGAAGCTTTCTTT	CASSGGGAEAFF
TRBV4-3	TRBJ1-1	many	NA	TGCGCCAGCAGCCAAGGTCCAGCTATGAACACTGAAGCTTTCTTT	CASSQGPAMNTEAFF
TRBV5-1	TRBJ2-7	many	NA	TGCGCCAGCAGCAACGGGGGCGCGTTTTCCTACGAGCAGTACTTC	CASSNGGAFSYEQYF
TRBV12-3/TRBV12-4	TRBJ1-1	many	TRBD1	TGTGCCAGCAGCCTCACAGGGGTGGGGGAAGCTTTCTTT	CASSLTGVGEAFF
TRBV29-1	TRBJ2-1	few	NA	TGCAGCGTTGTCTCGGGACATGAGCAGTTCTTC	CSVVSGHEQFF
TRBV25-1	TRBJ2-1	NA	NA	TGTGCCAGCAGCAGGGGAGCTGGTGAGCAGTTCTTC	CASSRGAGEQFF
TRBV6-5	TRBJ2-7	many	NA	TGTGCCAGCAGTTACTCGGCAGGTTGGATCTACGAGCAGTACTTC	CASSYSAGWIYEQYF
TRBV7-2	TRBJ2-7	NA	NA	TGTGCCAGCAGCTTCAAAGGGTCCGGCTACGAGCAGTACTTC	CASSFKGSGYEQYF
TRBV14	TRBJ1-5	NA	NA	TGTGCCAGCAGCCTGGGGGGGGCGATCAATCAGCCCCAGCATTTT	CASSLGGAINQPQHF
TRBV12-3/TRBV12-4	TRBJ2-2	few	NA	TGTGCCAGCAGAGGACTGATGAACACCGGGGAGCTGTTTTTT	CASRGLMNTGELFF
TRBV6-2/TRBV6-3	TRBJ2-3	NA	TRBD2	TGTGCCAGCAGCAGACCGCGACTAGCGGTATACACAGATACGCAGTATTTT	CASSRPRLAVYTDTQYF
TRBV29-1	TRBJ2-2	few	TRBD2	TGCAGTGGTCTCAGGGGAATAGCGGGAGTCACCGGGGAGCTGTTTTTT	CSGLRGIAGVTGELFF
TRBV20-1	TRBJ2-7	many	NA	TGCAGTGCTAGAGGGGGGGACTACGAGCAGTACTTC	CSARGGDYEQYF
TRBV15	TRBJ1-2	many	NA	TGTGCCACCAGCAGAGAAACCGATGGCTACACCTTC	CATSRETDGYTF
TRBV2	TRBJ2-7	many	NA	TGTGCCAGCAGCGTAGAGGACTCTTTGGAGGCCGAGCAGTACTTC	CASSVEDSLEAEQYF
TRBV6-4	TRBJ2-2	NA	TRBD1	TGTGCCAGCAGTGTGGACAGGGGGCAGGACACCGGGGAGCTGTTTTTT	CASSVDRGQDTGELFF
TRBV27	TRBJ2-1	few	NA	TGTGCCAGCAGTTTAGTGTCCATTCCGAGGGCCGATGAGCAGTTCTTC	CASSLVSIPRADEQFF
TRBV12-3/TRBV12-4	TRBJ2-2	few	NA	TGTGCCAGCAGCCCGGGACCATCGGCCGGGGAGCTGTTTTTT	CASSPGPSAGELFF
TRBV20-1	TRBJ2-1	NA	TRBD2	TGCAGTGCTAGACACCCAAACCCCCGACTAGCGGGAGCAGGGTCCTACAATGAGCAGTTCTTC	CSARHPNPRLAGAGSYNEQFF
TRBV10-2	TRBJ1-6	few	TRBD1	TGCGCCAGCAGTGTCAACCGGGACAGGGGGCTGAGGGCCCTCCACTTT	CASSVNRDRGLRALHF
TRBV13	TRBJ1-2	NA	NA	TGTGCCAGCAGCTTAGAGGCAGGGACCCCTAACTATGGCTACACCTTC	CASSLEAGTPNYGYTF
TRBV2	TRBJ1-2	NA	NA	TGTGCCAGCAGTCAGGCGCTTGGCTACACCTTC	CASSQALGYTF
TRBV6-2/TRBV6-3	TRBJ1-1	many	NA	TGTGCCAGCAGTGACGTGAACACTGAAGCTTTCTTT	CASSDVNTEAFF
TRBV7-9	TRBJ2-5	few	NA	TGTGCCAGCAGCGGTATATGGGCTACCCAAGAGACCCAGTACTTC	CASSGIWATQETQYF
TRBV12-3/TRBV12-4	TRBJ2-1	NA	NA	TGTGCCAGCAGGACGACGGTAAATGAGCAGTTCTTC	CASRTTVNEQFF
TRBV10-3	TRBJ2-1	many	TRBD2	TGTGCCATCAAACCGGGACTAGCGGGAGGGTCCTCCTACAATGAGCAGTTCTTC	CAIKPGLAGGSSYNEQFF
TRBV4-1	TRBJ1-1	few	TRBD1	TGCGCCAGCAGTCTCCAACAGGGGGGGAGCACTGAAGCTTTCTTT	CASSLQQGGSTEAFF
TRBV5-4	TRBJ2-1	few	NA	TGTGCCAGCAGCTTGGATCCCCGGGCCCAGAAGGATGAGCAGTTCTTC	CASSLDPRAQKDEQFF
TRBV11-2	TRBJ2-1	NA	NA	TGTGCCAGCACCGACCTAACCGGGAGCAATGAGCAGTTCTTC	CASTDLTGSNEQFF